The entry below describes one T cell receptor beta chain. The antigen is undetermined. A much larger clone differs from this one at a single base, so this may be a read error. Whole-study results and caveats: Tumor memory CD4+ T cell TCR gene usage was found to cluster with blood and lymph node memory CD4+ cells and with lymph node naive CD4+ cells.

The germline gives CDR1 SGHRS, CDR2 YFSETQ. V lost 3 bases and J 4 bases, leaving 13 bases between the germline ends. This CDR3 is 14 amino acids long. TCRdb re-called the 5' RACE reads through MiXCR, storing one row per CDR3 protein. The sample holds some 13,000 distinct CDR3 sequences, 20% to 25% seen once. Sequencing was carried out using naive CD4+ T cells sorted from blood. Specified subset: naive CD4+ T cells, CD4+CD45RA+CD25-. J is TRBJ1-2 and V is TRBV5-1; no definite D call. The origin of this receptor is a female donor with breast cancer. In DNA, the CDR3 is TGCGCCAGCAGCTCCCAGAGACGGGGCTATGGCTACACCTTC. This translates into CASSSQRRGYGYTF.